These 10 T cell receptor beta chains were all obtained from the same sample, sequenced in a study of early T cells in non-severe SARS-CoV-2 infection. One entry per CDR3 protein results from TCRdb running MiXCR on the 5' RACE reads. The sample lists 40,000 or so distinct CDR3 sequences, more than 9% occurring once. The sequenced sample consisted of whole blood. The source is an adult who was a healthcare worker with PCR-confirmed SARS-CoV-2 infection or an uninfected control (not recorded which).

This clonotype was seen many times. The chain recombines TRBV12-3 or TRBV12-4 with TRBJ2-4; 7 bases agree with TRBD1. The CDR3 length is 18 residues. J lost 0 bases, V lost 1 base, and 9 bases had no gene match. The CDR3: CASSLGPQGELAKNIQYF. Written as DNA, the CDR3 is TGTGCCAGCAGTTTAGGACCGCAGGGGGAACTAGCCAAAAACATTCAGTACTTC.

This rearrangement joins TRBV4-3 to TRBJ2-7, with TRBD1 identical over 7 bases. This CDR3 has 14 residues. The junction had 2 bases not matched to a gene; V was cut back by 1 base and J by 2 bases. Per the germline V gene, CDR1 is LGHNA and CDR2 is YSLEER. The CDR3 DNA reads as TGCGCCAGCAGCCAAGTTCAGGGGGCCTACGAGCAGTACTTC. It is translated as CASSQVQGAYEQYF.

This clonotype was found many times. The chain has TRBV11-3 and TRBJ2-2; 7 bases line up with TRBD1. V lost 7 bases, J lost 9 bases, and 8 bases stayed unmatched. The germline V gene encodes CDR1 SGHNT and CDR2 YENEEA. There are 13 residues in the CDR3. CDR3 in DNA: TGTGCCAGCAAAAACAGAGGGGGCCGGGAGCTGTTTTTT. Its protein is CASKNRGGRELFF.

This clonotype was found many times. V is TRBV2 and J is TRBJ2-3; the D is unclear. V was shortened by 6 bases and J by 2 bases, with 12 bases between the two germline ends. The CDR3 has 14 residues. Per the germline V gene, CDR1 is SNHLY and CDR2 is FYNNEI. The CDR3 DNA reads as TGTGCCAGCAGGTCTAGACTCAACACAGATACGCAGTATTTT. It yields the protein CASRSRLNTDTQYF.

The sample holds many counts of this clonotype. The chain recombines TRBV29-1 with TRBJ1-1; D call uncertain. Trimming cost V 2 bases and J 5 bases, with 9 bases left between them. The CDR3 runs to 12 residues. The germline V gene encodes CDR1 SQVTM and CDR2 ANQGSEA. The CDR3 coding sequence is TGCAGCGTTGAACAGTTGAGAACTGAAGCTTTCTTT. Translated, it gives CSVEQLRTEAFF.

The chain is built from TRBV6-1 and TRBJ1-1, with 9 bases that match TRBD1. This CDR3 has 17 amino acids. The V segment lost 6 bases and the J segment 3 bases; nucleotides outside the gene matches: 14. Germline V gene lookup returns CDR1 MNHNS and CDR2 SASEGT. This CDR3 is CASSLGQGNGIDTEAFF. DNA of the CDR3: TGTGCCAGCAGCCTGGGACAGGGAAACGGGATCGACACTGAAGCTTTCTTT.

This clonotype was seen many times. The chain uses TRBV12-3 or TRBV12-4 and TRBJ1-4; D is uncertain. Between the trimmed V and J ends, which lost 4 bases and 10 bases, there was a span of 10 bases. The CDR3 covers 12 residues. In DNA form, the CDR3 reads TGTGCCAGCAGTTCCTCAGTTGGAAAACTGTTTTTT. Its protein product is CASSSSVGKLFF.

There are many counts of this clonotype. V is TRBV7-9 and J is TRBJ1-4, with D unclear. CDR3 length: 16 amino acids. Trimming removed 0 bases from V and 8 bases from J, with 16 bases in between. Germline values: CDR1 SEHNR, CDR2 FQNEAQ (reference sequence). Here the CDR3 reads CASSLALGSGREKLFF. The CDR3 DNA sequence: TGTGCCAGCAGCTTAGCGCTCGGGTCGGGGAGAGAAAAACTGTTTTTT.

This clonotype has at least ten counts. The V call is TRBV7-2, the J call TRBJ2-1, with 15 bases that match TRBD2. The CDR3 sequence is 17 residues long. Germline lookup yields CDR1 SGHTA and CDR2 FQGNSA. The junction had 10 bases not matched to a gene; V was cut back by 4 bases and J by 9 bases. As DNA, the CDR3 is TGTGCCAGCAGCTCGGGACTAGCGGGAGGATATGCGGGTGAGCAGTTCTTC. Its translation: CASSSGLAGGYAGEQFF.

This clonotype was observed at least ten times. J is TRBJ1-4 and V is TRBV28; 9 bases match TRBD1. V shed 4 bases, J shed 8 bases, and the junction held 11 bases outside the gene matches. The germline V gene encodes CDR1 MDHEN and CDR2 SYDVKM. The CDR3 consists of 16 residues. The CDR3 DNA reads as TGTGCCAGCAGTTCGACTTCCGGGACAGGGAGGGAAAAACTGTTTTTT. Encoded protein: CASSSTSGTGREKLFF.